This T cell receptor (beta chain) was recorded in a study of somatic mutations in cytotoxic T cells in rheumatoid arthritis (dated by TCRdb to 2015 to 2018). As for the study more broadly: A FACSAria II or Sony SH800 was used to flow-sort some V beta antibody-stained T-cell populations at nearly 100% purity, and TCRB sequencing was also done on sorted V beta1+ cells. Whether expanded CD8+ T-cell clones in untreated, newly diagnosed rheumatoid arthritis carry somatic mutations was the study question, and clonality was characterized with TCRB deep sequencing. TCRB deep sequencing covered about 60 patients with rheumatoid arthritis along with 20 healthy controls. Patient and control groups had essentially identical median ages. Overall results and qualifications from the work: It was unknown which antigens the expanded CD8+ clones targeted, and their absence from virus-specific databases did not exclude viral specificity. CD8+ T-cell clonality did not differ significantly between rheumatoid arthritis patients and age-matched healthy controls. No adjustment for multiple comparisons was made for the slight TRBV07 underrepresentation in patients. In about an eighth of the roughly 60 patients the largest CD8+ clone exceeded 20% of CD8+ cells, and several identical CD8+ TCRB sequences were shared between blood and synovial fluid. An increase of CD8+ clonality with age was seen in patients (Spearman r ≈ 0.5) but not in healthy controls.

The CDR3 runs 15 residues from the cysteine to the phenylalanine. Only the CDR3 region is kept as DNA, spanning 45 bases read in frame from base 1. The germline V gene (reference sequence) yields MNHEY for CDR1 and SMNVEV for CDR2. The germline V and J ends show losses of 5 bases and 5 bases respectively, and no gene match explains 6 bases of the junction. Concerning this clone itself: It has no known antigen specificity. No base quality values were provided; no much bigger clone lies one nucleotide off.

The 15 to 20 healthy controls were blood donors whose buffy coats were used; they had a median age of about 51 years (range roughly 20-80), and roughly 50% were female. Flow cytometry confirmed the purity of CD4+ and CD8+ cells that had been isolated by positive magnetic bead selection on an AutoMACS. Isolation of peripheral blood mononuclear cells was done through Ficoll-Paque PLUS density gradient separation. DNA was extracted from CD4-enriched, CD8-enriched or PBMC samples with Nucleospin Tissue or Tissue XS kits and quantified with a Qubit 2.0 fluorometer. Sequencing of TCRB CDR3 was done on genomic DNA with the immunoSEQ assay. In the authors' own workflow: Analyses were restricted to productive TCRB rearrangements. Defining a clone by its unique TCRB CDR3 sequence, the study calculated clonality as a productive clonality index derived from Shannon entropy. The template counts of each clone relative to the total templates per sample were used to calculate repertoire overlap between two samples. Flow cytometry-measured V-gene usage correlated with V-gene usage from TCRB sequencing, with a Spearman r of approximately 0.6. TCRdb stores this immuneACCESS table with in-frame sequences only. Part of the clones is absent; in the studies checked, under half of the shortfall reflects unresolved V genes, and no reason is known for the rest. V and J calls and clone size are those listed in that table; D and trimming were worked out from the DNA. A total of 19,000 or so clones appear in this sample, 70% to 90% of them only once. The top ten hold about 15% of the sample.

The chain couples TRBV27 to TRBJ2-2; TRBD1 lines up with 9 middle nucleotides. Sequencing was carried out using CD8+ T cells sorted from blood. The clonotype originates from a middle-aged man in good health. The DNA reads TGTGCCAGCAGTCCGGACAGGGGATATACCGGGGAGCTGTTTTTT. Protein translation: CASSPDRGYTGELFF.